This section outlines one T cell receptor beta chain sequence together with its context. Its antigen is undetermined. This entry comes from a study of shared clonotypes between healthy human individuals. For the study at large: A donor's plate count was three for CD4 naive and three for CD4 memory; CD8 naive had two and CD8 memory one. Findings and caveats of the study: Only a few donors were included, so the genetic and exposure-history diversity represented was limited. Some naive CD4 clonotypes, about 5.5%, turned up in common across a handful of donors. Non-shared clonotypes were found to have lower generation probabilities than the clonotypes that were shared by all four of the sorted-subset donors.

This CDR3 contains 14 residues. V was clipped by 7 bases and J by 0 bases, with 13 bases between them. Germline V gives CDR1 MNHNS, CDR2 SASEGT. Clones were read by immunoSEQ multiplex PCR, and TCRdb kept only the in-frame ones, dropping some. The sample shows about 690,000 clones, 90% of them seen only once. The chain has TRBV6-1 and TRBJ2-7; D gene uncertain. Sample: memory CD8+ T cells from PBMCs. Specified subset: CD45RO+ cells pooled with CCR7-negative TemRA cells. This clonotype originated in a man in his late teens or twenties in good health. Some clones in this sample may be carry-over from other donors' samples. The CDR3 reads CASTLWVSSYEQYF. Here the CDR3 DNA reads TGTGCCAGCACCCTCTGGGTTTCCTCCTACGAGCAGTACTTC.